This TCR beta chain is drawn from a study of stem cell transplantation in POMP-related autoinflammatory disease. The study's findings and limits: Across all analyzed T-cell subsets, patients with PRAID tended toward reduced diversity and increased clonality.

Clones were read by immunoSEQ multiplex PCR, and TCRdb kept only the in-frame ones, dropping some. The sample lists around 2,500 clones; about nine tenths were seen once. Germline V gene sequence: CDR1 SGHRS, CDR2 YFSETQ. This CDR3 is 13 amino acids long. Trimming at V came to 1 base and at J to 8 bases, leaving 5 bases not matched to a gene. Notes on this clone: What it binds is unknown.

This clonotype was sampled from a human patient with POMP-related autoinflammation and immune dysregulation (PRAID). Some T cells could come from the graft donor. The chain uses TRBV5-1 and TRBJ1-2; TRBD1 aligns across 7 bases. The sample consisted of CD4+ follicular helper T cells (Tfh) from PBMCs, taken after stem cell transplantation. CDR3 loop: CASSLQGEGGYTF. The CDR3 nucleotides read TGCGCCAGCAGCTTGCAGGGGGAAGGGGGCTACACCTTC.